This TCR beta chain is from a study of T cell responses to AZD1222 COVID-19 vaccine. Broader study findings: Baseline seropositives among AZD1222 recipients totaled only 5 to 7. Without day 14 samples, only post-peak T cell repertoires were studied. Donors were largely white British and mainly female; clonal diversity was possibly underestimated.

Measured with immunoSEQ multiplex PCR; TCRdb has only the in-frame clones, and not every one. The profile shows under 60,000 clones, around 91% of them singletons. Concerning this clone: Its specificity is not known.

This TCR came from an adult who received the AZD1222 COVID-19 vaccine. The sample was peripheral blood, taken 28 days after the second AZD1222 dose.

The CDR3 sequence is CASTAPRGSSYGYTF. CDR3 coding DNA: TGTGCCAGCACCGCCCCCAGGGGTTCGAGCTATGGCTACACCTTC. This rearrangement joins TRBV7-9 to TRBJ1-2, with D possibly matching TRBD1 (6 bases). The CDR3 loop spans 15 amino acids. From germline, CDR1 is SEHNR and CDR2 FQNEAQ (reference sequence). Trimming shortened V by 7 bases and J by 4 bases, and 19 bases separated the two germline ends.